This T cell receptor beta chain was captured in a study of blood T cells in healthy people across ages (dated by TCRdb to the mid-2010s). In the study overall: In model experiments, roughly one uniquely barcoded TCR beta cDNA molecule per two T cells was captured by template switching. Using deep sequencing normalized with unique cDNA molecular identifiers, the study measured how TCR beta repertoire diversity changes with age. Donors were grouped into four age groups: young (average 16 years), middle-aged (39), aged (about 59) and long-lived (around 82). The study analyzed two additional independent replicas of 1 million unique cDNA reads from the same blood draw for two donors, one aged 18 to 30 and one aged 80 or older.

Donors were around 37 systemically healthy Caucasian individuals from Russia aged about 6 to 100 years. Each donor gave ten milliliters of peripheral blood, collected into EDTA-treated Vacutainer tubes. PBMCs were isolated by Ficoll-Paque density-gradient centrifugation, with at least 6.5 million obtained per sample. Trizol reagent was used to extract total RNA from the PBMCs, yielding at least 5.5 micrograms per sample. For every donor, flow cytometry on a PBMC aliquot measured the percentage of naive CD45RAhigh/CD27high T cells. Receptor libraries were prepared by 5' RACE. TCRdb records Illumina HiSeq 2500 as the sequencer. A second PCR of about 7 to 12 cycles was run with a J-beta primer mix and a sample-barcoded 5' primer. A unique molecular identifier was introduced onto each TCR beta cDNA molecule by a template-switch 5' adaptor carrying 12 random nucleotides. Each sample yielded at least 3 million CDR3-containing paired-end reads. First-strand cDNA was synthesized from all RNA with the Mint cDNA synthesis kit, primed by a TRBC-specific oligonucleotide. All cDNA was treated with uracil-DNA glycosylase and then went through a first 18-cycle PCR with the universal primers M1SS and BC2_uni_R. Regarding the original processing steps: Each sample was normalized by randomly selecting 1 million high-quality reads, each carrying a distinct molecular identifier. Reads with shared molecular identifiers were discarded instead of being binned into consensus sequences. MiTCR, set to a Q25 quality threshold and the strictest error-elimination algorithm, was used for CDR3 identification, clonotype clustering and error correction. Lower-bound total TCR beta diversity was estimated with a nonparametric unseen species model using Euler transformation. TCRdb reworked the public reads: Q25 trimming with fastp, MiXCR clone assembly, productive beta chains retained. When rows share a CDR3 protein, they turn into one entry using the most common DNA and genes. TCRdb, not the original authors, processed these V and J calls. This sample gives more than 600,000 distinct CDR3 sequences in total; roughly 25% of them show up just once. Of the sample, 8% to 10% falls within the top ten clones.

Findings and caveats that apply to the study as a whole: Compared with the aged group, more naive CD4+ T cells, fewer expanded clones and increased TCR diversity were shown by the long-lived group, suggesting age selection. Estimates of total diversity based on one million sequenced T cells were considered lower bounds and underestimates. Donor CMV infection status was unknown, potentially confounding age-related changes in expanded clonotypes. Observed TCR beta diversity per million T cells fell roughly linearly with age, and a significant reduction was already apparent by age approximately 40. The percentage of naive T cells measured by flow cytometry correlated strongly with observed TCR beta diversity. Because profiling used bulk unsorted PBMCs, naive and antigen-experienced compartments could not be compared conclusively.

Spanning cysteine to phenylalanine, the CDR3 consists of 10 amino acids. Just the 30-base CDR3 DNA is kept, in frame starting at base 1. Per the germline V gene, SQVTM is the CDR1 and ANQGSEA is the CDR2. For this clonotype: Its antigen is still unknown. Base quality data are lacking; no much larger clone is found one base away.

These data were likewise used in another study, on T cells of mothers and their children. The second source states: Nine systemically healthy Caucasian individuals served as donors, namely three mothers together with their six children. cDNA synthesis consumed the entire amount of extracted RNA, loaded at around 1.5 ug RNA in each 15 ul reaction. In the second PCR, the M1S primer added sample barcodes and 2-4 random nucleotides. Over 8.5 million TCR beta CDR3 reads came from each mother, compared with about 3.2 million reads from each child. In both related and unrelated pairs, thymic selection shapes the output of TCR recombination in a similar way, with inherited differences having only a minor effect. Related mother-child pairs always showed normalized repertoire overlap that was slightly higher than in unrelated mother-child pairs, though the difference was never significant. With a sensitivity of approximately 96 clones per million clonotypes, no persistent microchimeric T cell clones were detected. The study used deep NGS to compare TCR beta repertoires of mothers and children, seeking features distinguishing related mother-child pairs from unrelated individuals. Mothers averaged around 43 +/- 4 years of age and children averaged around 11 +/- 4 years. Libraries were sequenced on Illumina HiSeq 2000 with 100+100 nt paired-end reads after adapter ligation with NEBNext reagents. Mother and child libraries were prepared a month apart and sequenced in separate runs to prevent cross-contamination. For each donor, between about 500,000 and 2,100,000 distinct TCR beta clonotypes were identified. Naive TCR beta clonotypes were estimated from low-frequency clonotypes matched to each donor's FACS-determined naive share, without sorting.

The sequenced material came from blood. This sequence uses TRBV29-1 and TRBJ1-1, with no confidently assigned D gene. This TCR derives from a boy between 10 and 17 years old in good health. The nucleotide sequence reads TGCAGACCGACGAACACTGAAGCTTTCTTT. This gives the protein CRPTNTEAFF.